Included here is one TCR beta chain sequence, with context. The naive CD8 population came from CD45RO-negative cells selected for CCR7, without terminally differentiated effector memory CD45RA+ cells. Sequencing was performed with immunoSEQ multiplex PCR; in TCRdb, only in-frame clones are kept and a portion is missing. The sample has about 2 million clones; about 95% are singletons. The source of the sample is a study of shared clonotypes between healthy human individuals. The V gene's germline CDR1 is LNHNV and CDR2 YYDKDF (reference sequence). V lost 5 bases to trimming and J lost 4 bases; unmatched junction nucleotides: 9. The CDR3 is 16 residues long.

The V gene is TRBV15, the J gene TRBJ2-5; 11 bases are a match to TRBD2. The TCR comes from a man aged 18-30 years in good health. Sequenced material: naive CD8+ T cells sorted from blood. The CDR3: CATSEGTSGLRETQYF. The CDR3 coding sequence is TGTGCCACCAGCGAAGGGACTAGCGGCCTTAGAGAGACCCAGTACTTC.